This T cell receptor (beta chain) was documented in a study of T cell responses to AZD1222 COVID-19 vaccine. Findings and caveats of the study: Elevations in Spike-specific TCR breadth and depth followed administration of two AZD1222 doses. Females made up more of the donors, who were largely white British, and clonal diversity may have come out too low.

V was trimmed by 7 bases and J by 5 bases, leaving 12 bases between them. Germline-derived CDR1 and CDR2 are DFQATT and SNEGSKA (reference sequence). This CDR3 region has 11 residues. TCRdb's table, derived via immunoSEQ multiplex PCR, lists solely in-frame clones and lacks some. The sample records roughly 100,000 clones, 70% to 90% being singletons. With respect to this clone: Its antigen is unidentified.

The material was peripheral blood, obtained on day 0 of AZD1222 vaccination. The chain combines TRBV20-1 with TRBJ2-7; D may match TRBD1 or TRBD2 (5 bases each). The sequence was collected from an adult in good health. CDR3 region: CSVDRGNEQYF. Written as DNA, the CDR3 is TGCAGTGTAGACCGGGGCAACGAGCAGTACTTC.